This TCR beta chain was found in a study of T-cell memory formation after mild COVID-19. About the research overall: Clusters of TCRs were largely donor specific.

Points from the study as a whole: Confirmation was lacking for SARS-CoV-2 specificity of second-wave clones that peaked on day 37. While clones contracting from day 15 to 85 were balanced between CD4 and CD8, later expanders leaned CD4+.

The length of the CDR3 is 14 residues. After removal of 5 bases from V and 4 bases from J, the junction contained 5 bases not matched to a gene. Germline values: CDR1 KGHDR, CDR2 SFDVKD. This clonotype was counted between two and nine times. Its matching antigen is unknown. TCRdb re-derived calls from the 5' RACE reads in MiXCR, one entry per CDR3 protein. This table holds approximately 42,000 distinct CDR3 sequences, about 6.8% found once. This rearrangement joins TRBV24-1 to TRBJ1-1, with 8 bases matching TRBD1. This receptor was identified in an adult who had mild COVID-19 (a few samples of this study predate the infection). Cell type and time point are not known. Sequenced input: PBMCs or a T cell subset sorted from them (not recorded which). The CDR3 region is CATSATGEVTEAFF. CDR3 DNA sequence: TGTGCCACCAGTGCGACAGGGGAGGTCACTGAAGCTTTCTTT.